Listed here are 21 T cell receptor beta chains from one sample, sequenced in a study of blood T cell repertoires in COVID-19. The repertoire was sequenced with immunoSEQ multiplex PCR; TCRdb's copy has only in-frame clones and lacks some. The table records approximately 280,000 clones, around 86% of them present only once. Sequenced: peripheral blood. The receptor set was obtained from a man aged 50-59 years with acute or convalescent COVID-19.

The rearrangement links TRBV10-3 to TRBJ1-5; 7 bases map to TRBD1. The V gene's germline CDR1 is ENHRY and CDR2 SYGVKD. Trimming took 4 bases from V and 4 from J; bases not matched to a gene: 4. The CDR3 totals 14 residues. The CDR3 sequence: CAISGGQRNQPQHF. CDR3 DNA sequence: TGTGCCATCAGTGGGGGACAGAGGAATCAGCCCCAGCATTTT.

This chain connects TRBV11-3 to TRBJ2-7; TRBD2 might be the D (5 bases). Germline assignment: CDR1 SGHNT and CDR2 YENEEA. The CDR3 totals 13 residues. V shed 6 bases and J shed 2 bases, with 11 bases lying between them. The CDR3 DNA is TGTGCCAGCAGTTCCGGACTGGCCTACGAGCAGTACTTC. The encoded protein is CASSSGLAYEQYF.

This clone was recorded a few times. This chain uses TRBV12-3 or TRBV12-4 with TRBJ1-2; TRBD1 aligns across 8 bases. Trimming removed 5 bases from V and 7 bases from J; junction bases left unmatched: 6. This CDR3 has 13 amino acids. The CDR3 DNA reads TGTGCCAGCAGTCCGCGGACAGGGAGTGGCTACACCTTC. It yields the protein CASSPRTGSGYTF.

The chain combines TRBV11-3 with TRBJ1-6; D unclear. Germline values: CDR1 SGHNT, CDR2 YENEEA. The CDR3 covers 14 residues. Trimming shortened V by 2 bases and J by 7 bases, and 9 bases separated the two germline ends. The CDR3 nucleotides read TGTGCCAGCAGCTTAAGAGGGAACAATTCACCCCTCCACTTT. Residues: CASSLRGNNSPLHF.

This clone was recorded a few times. Different DNA sequences within this sample yield the same CDR3. The rearrangement links TRBV4-1 to TRBJ1-1, with D possibly being TRBD1 (6 bases). The CDR3 runs 15 residues. Germline V gene data show CDR1 as MGHRA and CDR2 as YSYEKL. V lost 4 bases, J lost 3 bases, and 15 bases lay in between. The CDR3 reads CASSRTGSADTEAFF. The CDR3 nucleotides are TGCGCCAGCAGCCGAACAGGGTCCGCGGACACTGAAGCTTTCTTT.

The genes are TRBV18 and TRBJ1-1, with a tentative D call TRBD1 (5 bases). V lost 5 bases to trimming and J lost 1 base, with 11 bases between them. This CDR3 contains 14 residues. Germline lookup yields CDR1 KGHSH and CDR2 LQKENI. For the CDR3, the DNA is TGTGCCAGCTCAGTCGGCCAGGGGAACACTGAAGCTTTCTTT. Translated: CASSVGQGNTEAFF.

The chain links TRBV9 to TRBJ1-1, with 7 positions matching TRBD1. Germline V gene sequence: CDR1 SGDLS, CDR2 YYNGEE. The length of the CDR3 is 13 residues. V trimming: 4 bases; J trimming: 3 bases; junction bases outside the gene matches: 3. This chain's CDR3 is CASSPTGYTEAFF. In DNA form, the CDR3 reads TGTGCCAGCAGCCCGACAGGGTACACTGAAGCTTTCTTT.

The CDR3 is CASSWDRDQPQHF. CDR3 coding DNA: TGTGCCAGCAGTTGGGACAGGGATCAGCCCCAGCATTTT. The rearrangement uses TRBV6-5 and TRBJ1-5; 9 bases line up with TRBD1. The CDR3 spans 13 residues. With 4 bases clipped from V and 5 bases from J, the junction kept 0 bases outside the gene matches. The germline gives CDR1 MNHEY, CDR2 SVGAGI.

The rearrangement links TRBV6-6 to TRBJ1-4; TRBD1 aligns across 8 bases. Germline-derived CDR1 and CDR2 are MNHNY and SVGAGI (reference sequence). This CDR3 is built from 16 residues. The trim removed 4 bases at V and 2 bases at J, leaving 6 bases unmatched. The CDR3 DNA is TGTGCCAGCAGTTGGGGCAGGGGGCCGACTAATGAAAAACTGTTTTTT. Its protein product is CASSWGRGPTNEKLFF.

The J gene is TRBJ2-7, the V gene TRBV25-1; TRBD1 agrees at 10 bases. The CDR3 runs 16 residues. The germline V gene encodes CDR1 MGHDK and CDR2 SYGVNS. V was pared by 2 bases and J by 5 bases, with 9 bases of the junction left unmatched. This chain's CDR3 is CASSETRTGGIDEQYF. The CDR3 nucleotides are TGTGCCAGCAGTGAAACCAGGACAGGGGGAATCGACGAGCAGTACTTC.

The rearrangement joins TRBV14 to TRBJ1-2, with 7 nucleotides matching TRBD1. The CDR3 totals 12 residues. V dropped 4 bases and J dropped 7; count of bases not matched to a gene: 3. The germline gives CDR1 SGHDN, CDR2 FVKESK. The CDR3 sequence is CASSLGTAGYTF. In DNA form, the CDR3 reads TGTGCCAGCAGCCTAGGGACAGCTGGCTACACCTTC.

The chain combines TRBV27 with TRBJ1-2; D perhaps matches TRBD1 (5 bases). Germline-derived CDR1 and CDR2 are MNHEY and SMNVEV (reference sequence). The CDR3 has 14 amino acids. With 7 bases removed from V and 7 bases from J, the gap between germline ends came to 19 bases. CDR3 sequence (DNA): TGTGCCAGCAACCCTTTTGGGGGGTTGTCTGGCTACACCTTC. This encodes CASNPFGGLSGYTF.

The CDR3: CASSLAGSNYGYTF. Here the CDR3 DNA reads TGTGCCAGCAGCTTAGCTGGCAGTAACTATGGCTACACCTTC. The chain combines TRBV7-8 with TRBJ1-2; D gene ambiguous. Trimming cost V 0 bases and J 1 base, with 6 bases left between them. The CDR3 contains 14 residues. Germline V gene data show CDR1 as SGHVS and CDR2 as FQNEAQ. Full variable domain (missing parts from reference TRBV7-8 and TRBJ1-2): GAGVSQSPRYKVAKRGQDVALRCDPISGHVSLFWYQQALGQGPEFLTYFQNEAQLDKSGLPSDRFFAERPEGSVSTLKIQRTQQEDSAVYLCASSLAGSNYGYTFGSGTRLTVV.

Of note for this clone: Different DNA sequences within this sample yield the same CDR3. The chain uses TRBV5-1 and TRBJ1-5; D not certain. Trimming removed 4 bases at V and 0 bases at J, with 5 bases between. CDR1 is SGHRS and CDR2 is YFSETQ in the germline V gene. This CDR3 spans 13 amino acids. Here the CDR3 reads CASSLYSNQPQHF. The CDR3 DNA is TGCGCCAGCAGCCTGTATAGCAATCAGCCCCAGCATTTT.

This chain uses TRBV2 with TRBJ1-6; D not certain. The CDR3 spans 14 residues. The V gene's germline CDR1 is SNHLY and CDR2 FYNNEI. Trimming pared 7 bases from V and 9 bases from J, leaving 16 bases between. CDR3 protein: CASIPGLGSSPLHF. The CDR3 DNA sequence: TGTGCCAGCATCCCCGGACTCGGAAGTTCACCCCTCCACTTT. Drawing the rest from reference TRBV2 and TRBJ1-6, the complete variable domain is EPEVTQTPSHQVTQMGQEVILRCVPISNHLYFYWYRQILGQKVEFLVSFYNNEISEKSEIFDDQFSVERPDGSNFTLKIRSTKLEDSAMYFCASIPGLGSSPLHFGNGTRLTVT.

The rearrangement links TRBV11-1 to TRBJ2-7, with 8 bases aligning to TRBD2. J was trimmed by 6 bases and V by 7 bases; bases with no gene match: 8. There are 13 residues in the CDR3. Germline CDR1 reads SGHAT; CDR2 reads FQDESV (reference sequence). The CDR3 region has the DNA TGTGCCAGCAATGGGCGGGGGGAGGCCGAGCAGTACTTC. This codes for CASNGRGEAEQYF. The complete variable domain, with remaining parts taken from reference TRBV11-1 and TRBJ2-7, reads EAEVAQSPRYKITEKSQAVAFWCDPISGHATLYWYRQILGQGPELLVQFQDESVVDDSQLPKDRFSAERLKGVDSTLKIQPAELGDSAMYLCASNGRGEAEQYFGPGTRLTVT.

The genes are TRBV28 and TRBJ2-6; D is unclear. Trimming pared 2 bases from V and 0 bases from J, leaving 8 bases between. Per the germline V gene, CDR1 is MDHEN and CDR2 is SYDVKM. The CDR3 consists of 16 residues. CDR3 in amino acids: CASSLGPISGANVLTF. The CDR3 nucleotides read TGTGCCAGCAGTTTAGGGCCGATCTCTGGGGCCAACGTCCTGACTTTC.

The J gene is TRBJ2-2, the V gene TRBV19, with D uncertain. This CDR3 contains 12 residues. V was clipped by 5 bases and J by 7 bases, with 8 bases between them. Germline V gene data show CDR1 as LNHDA and CDR2 as SQIVND (reference sequence). CDR3 in DNA: TGTGCCAGTAGTTTAGCTATCGGGGAGCTGTTTTTT. It translates to CASSLAIGELFF.

This CDR3 is CASSFAGTYNEQFF. The CDR3 nucleotides read TGTGCCAGCTCATTCGCGGGGACCTACAATGAGCAGTTCTTC. V is TRBV2 and J is TRBJ2-1, with D perhaps TRBD2 (6 bases). Germline V lookup: CDR1 SNHLY, CDR2 FYNNEI. This CDR3 comprises 14 residues. Trimming pared 8 bases from V and 2 bases from J, leaving 13 bases between. Supplemented by reference TRBV2 and TRBJ2-1, the full variable domain reads EPEVTQTPSHQVTQMGQEVILRCVPISNHLYFYWYRQILGQKVEFLVSFYNNEISEKSEIFDDQFSVERPDGSNFTLKIRSTKLEDSAMYFCASSFAGTYNEQFFGPGTRLTVL.

The CDR3 is CASSQDRTGANTIYF. The DNA for the CDR3 is TGTGCCAGCAGCCAAGATCGGACAGGAGCAAACACCATATATTTT. The chain links TRBV4-2 to TRBJ1-3; 7 nucleotides agree with TRBD1. Germline V gene lookup returns CDR1 LGHNA and CDR2 YNFKEQ. The CDR3 has 15 residues. After removal of 0 bases from V and 6 bases from J, the junction contained 5 bases not matched to a gene.

This chain joins TRBV29-1 and TRBJ2-7; TRBD1 matches 8 bases. This CDR3 has 13 residues. Germline-derived CDR1 and CDR2 are SQVTM and ANQGSEA. J lost 3 bases, V lost 6 bases, and 7 bases had no gene match. CDR3 protein: CSVAGTGVYEQYF. CDR3 coding DNA: TGCAGCGTGGCCGGGACAGGCGTCTACGAGCAGTACTTC.